The present entry profiles one TCR beta chain with its context. What it binds is unknown. Clones were sequenced by immunoSEQ multiplex PCR, and TCRdb holds only the in-frame ones, with some missing. This sample has some 150,000 clones, with approximately 90% found just once. The CDR3 loop spans 13 amino acids. Germline V lookup: CDR1 MGHDK, CDR2 SYGVNS. V was shortened by 7 bases and J by 8 bases, with 17 bases between the two germline ends. This sample stems from a study of T cell responses to AZD1222 COVID-19 vaccine. About the study: Second-dose groups at about 4 or about 12 weeks were pooled.

Study-wide points: White British ancestry dominated among donors, who included more females, and clonal diversity was possibly underestimated. Receipt of two AZD1222 doses was followed by a rise in Spike-specific TCR breadth and depth. Just a handful of AZD1222 recipients tested seropositive at baseline.

Sequencing used peripheral blood, obtained on day 0 of AZD1222 vaccination. The chain combines TRBV25-1 with TRBJ1-2, with a tentative D call TRBD1 (6 bases). The clonotype was recovered from an adult in good health. CDR3 in amino acids: CASNDVGARGYTF. DNA for the CDR3: TGTGCCAGCAACGACGTGGGGGCGCGGGGCTACACCTTC.